The 25 T cell receptor beta chains listed next were all sequenced from one sample in a study of regulatory T cells in long-lasting Graves disease. Researchers made TCR beta libraries by using iRepertoire HTBI primers and running Arm-PCR on CDR3 regions. TCRdb reanalysed the multiplex PCR reads using MiXCR and keeps one entry per CDR3 protein. The sample has some 370,000 distinct CDR3 sequences, about 12% seen once. As to time point: newly diagnosed GD, antithyroid drugs for less than 3 months. Generation of the TCR library employed RNA extracted from PBMCs. These data also featured in a second study, about T cells in Graves' hyperthyroidism and ophthalmopathy.

Specimen: peripheral blood mononuclear cells (PBMCs), collected at new diagnosis, from a patient treated with antithyroid drugs. Source of these receptors: a woman aged 18-30 years with Graves disease.

A few counts support this clonotype. V gene TRBV4-1 combines with J gene TRBJ2-5; D is perhaps TRBD1 (6 bases). Germline lookup yields CDR1 MGHRA and CDR2 YSYEKL. CDR3 size: 16 residues. V lost 4 bases, J lost 4 bases, and 19 bases lay in between. This CDR3 is CASSPYQGFSIETQYF. The CDR3 nucleotides are TGCGCCAGCAGCCCATACCAGGGGTTTAGTATAGAGACCCAGTACTTC.

The V and J genes are TRBV5-1 and TRBJ2-1, with 11 bases lining up with TRBD2. Germline CDR1 and CDR2: SGHRS and YFSETQ. The V gene end was trimmed by 0 bases and the J gene end by 9 bases; junction bases not matched to a gene: 17. CDR3 size: 19 residues. In DNA form, the CDR3 reads TGCGCCAGCAGCTTGGCCATAAGGGGGACTAGCGGTCCCTTGGGTGAGCAGTTCTTC. Residues: CASSLAIRGTSGPLGEQFF. Full variable domain (remainder filled in from reference TRBV5-1 and TRBJ2-1): KAGVTQTPRYLIKTRGQQVTLSCSPISGHRSVSWYQQTPGQGLQFLFEYFSETQRNKGNFPGRFSGRQFSNSRSEMNVSTLELGDSALYLCASSLAIRGTSGPLGEQFFGPGTRLTVL.

Ten or more counts support this clonotype. The chain carries TRBV11-1 and TRBJ2-3; 12 bases fit TRBD2. The junction had 12 bases not matched to a gene; V was cut back by 5 bases and J by 9 bases. Germline values: CDR1 SGHAT, CDR2 FQDESV (reference sequence). CDR3 length equals 16 residues. CDR3 nucleotides: TGTGCCAGCAGCCCTCGACTAGCGGGGGAAAGGGAAACGCAGTATTTT. The encoded protein is CASSPRLAGERETQYF.

Notes on this clonotype: A much larger clone lies one base from this, so it may be a read error. This chain connects TRBV28 to TRBJ2-2; tentative D call: TRBD2 (6 bases). CDR1 and CDR2 from the germline V gene are MDHEN and SYDVKM. The CDR3 consists of 16 residues. The CDR3 DNA follows: TGTGCCAGCAGTCTAGCGAGAGGGCCGAGGACCGGGGAGCTGTCTTTT. It codes for CASSLARGPRTGELSF.

The table lists this clonotype with many counts. The rearrangement joins TRBV6-2 or TRBV6-3 to TRBJ2-1, with 10 bases lining up with TRBD2. V was pared by 5 bases and J by 3 bases, with 4 bases of the junction left unmatched. The CDR3 totals 15 residues. The germline CDR1 and CDR2 sequences are MNHEY and SVGEGT. The CDR3 spells CASSLAGVFYNEQFF. The CDR3 DNA sequence: TGTGCCAGCAGTCTAGCGGGAGTGTTCTACAATGAGCAGTTCTTC.

This clonotype was observed a handful of times. The CDR3 loop is CASRENTGELFF. For the CDR3, the DNA is TGTGCCAGCAGGGAGAACACCGGGGAGCTGTTTTTT. The chain combines TRBV28 with TRBJ2-2, with D unclear. The V and J ends lost 6 bases and 1 base respectively, with 3 bases between them. CDR1 is MDHEN and CDR2 is SYDVKM in the germline V gene. This CDR3 region has 12 residues. The full variable domain, completed using reference TRBV28 and TRBJ2-2, is DVKVTQSSRYLVKRTGEKVFLECVQDMDHENMFWYRQDPGLGLRLIYFSYDVKMKEKGDIPEGYSVSREKKERFSLILESASTNQTSMYLCASRENTGELFFGEGSRLTVL.

This clonotype was counted many times. The CDR3 bases are TGTGCCAGCAGTATACCTAGCGGGAGCGACACAGATACGCAGTATTTT. This gives the protein CASSIPSGSDTDTQYF. This chain uses TRBV6-2 or TRBV6-3 with TRBJ2-3; 10 bases align to TRBD2. Germline-derived CDR1 and CDR2 are MNHEY and SVGEGT. This CDR3 is built from 16 residues. The junction had 7 bases not matched to a gene; V was cut back by 5 bases and J by 2 bases.

The rearrangement uses TRBV5-1 and TRBJ1-1; D is unresolved. The CDR3 is 14 amino acids. The germline gives CDR1 SGHRS, CDR2 YFSETQ. Trimming took off 0 bases at V and 4 bases at J, with 10 bases between the two ends. In DNA, the CDR3 is TGCGCCAGCAGCTTGGGACACTTTCTCACTGAAGCTTTCTTT. Encoded protein: CASSLGHFLTEAFF.

The chain is built from TRBV2 and TRBJ2-2; no firm D call. V was cut by 4 bases and J by 6 bases, with 15 bases left in between. From germline, CDR1 is SNHLY and CDR2 FYNNEI. The CDR3 length is 15 residues. Here the CDR3 reads CASSGHPRAPGELFF. The CDR3 nucleotides are TGTGCCAGCAGTGGCCATCCTAGGGCCCCCGGGGAGCTGTTTTTT.

This clonotype was counted at least ten times. The gene calls are TRBV12-3 or TRBV12-4 and TRBJ2-1, with D tentatively TRBD1 (5 bases). The CDR3 consists of 14 residues. V lost 5 bases, J lost 10 bases, and 18 bases lay in between. CDR3 DNA: TGTGCCAGCAGTCCGGGTGGAAGGGGTGGCGAGCAGTTCTTC. It encodes CASSPGGRGGEQFF.

Concerning this clonotype: A read error is likely here: a far larger clone is one base away. V usage is TRBV7-9 and J usage is TRBJ1-1; no clear D. Trimming cost V 1 base and J 10 bases, with 16 bases left between them. The CDR3 totals 14 residues. CDR1 is SEHNR and CDR2 is FQNEAQ in the germline V gene (reference sequence). The CDR3 DNA sequence: TGTGCCAGCAGCTTAGACCGGACGGGAGATGGAGCTTTCTTT. It codes for CASSLDRTGDGAFF.

Many counts were recorded for this clonotype. The J gene is TRBJ1-5, the V gene TRBV11-2; D not certain. Germline V lookup: CDR1 SGHAT, CDR2 FQNNGV. The CDR3 sequence is 12 residues long. Trimming shortened V by 5 bases and J by 9 bases, and 11 bases separated the two germline ends. CDR3 amino acids: CASSHLTGPQHF. The CDR3 DNA sequence: TGTGCCAGCAGCCACCTGACCGGGCCCCAGCATTTT.

This clonotype was recorded a few times. The V gene is TRBV6-1, the J gene TRBJ1-6, with 9 bases that match TRBD1. Losses at the gene ends were 5 bases for V and 9 bases for J; bases not matched to a gene: 8. The CDR3 has 15 amino acids. From germline, CDR1 is MNHNS and CDR2 SASEGT. The CDR3 region is CASSITGTGSSPLHF. The DNA for the CDR3 is TGTGCCAGCAGTATTACGGGGACAGGGTCTTCACCCCTCCACTTT.

About this clonotype itself: This likely reflects a read error, since a far larger clone is one base away. This chain uses TRBV2 with TRBJ2-3; the D gene is possibly TRBD2 (6 bases). The CDR3 is 13 amino acids. Per the germline V gene, CDR1 is SNHLY and CDR2 is FYNNEI. The CDR3 bases are TGTGCCAGCAAGACGGCCGAGGGGACTGAAGCTCTCTTT. Translated: CASKTAEGTEALF.

This clonotype was counted a few times. The chain employs TRBV7-2 and TRBJ1-5; TRBD1 aligns across 7 bases. The germline gives CDR1 SGHTA, CDR2 FQGNSA. V dropped 5 bases and J dropped 2; count of bases not matched to a gene: 6. The CDR3 is 15 amino acids. CDR3 coding DNA: TGTGCCAGCAGCCTAACGACAGGGCGCAATCAGCCCCAGCATTTT. This codes for CASSLTTGRNQPQHF. Based on the CDR3 plus reference TRBV7-2 and TRBJ1-5, the full variable domain is GAGVSQSPSNKVTEKGKDVELRCDPISGHTALYWYRQSLGQGLEFLIYFQGNSAPDKSGLPSDRFSAERTGGSVSTLTIQRTQQEDSAVYLCASSLTTGRNQPQHFGDGTRLSIL.

The sample holds a few counts of this clonotype. A clone one base away is much larger, so this may be a read error. The rearrangement links TRBV6-1 to TRBJ2-2; D call uncertain. The CDR3 extends over 14 amino acids. CDR1 is MNHNS and CDR2 is SASEGT in the germline V gene. V dropped 10 bases and J dropped 2 bases, with 14 bases sitting between them. CDR3 amino acids: CANTNRVNTGELFF. The CDR3 coding sequence is TGTGCCAACACCAACCGGGTCAACACCGGGGAGCTGTTTTTT.

This clonotype has only a few counts. This chain's CDR3 is CASSFRGFYNSPLHF. CDR3 DNA sequence: TGTGCCAGCAGTTTTCGAGGTTTCTATAATTCACCCCTCCACTTT. The V call is TRBV12-3 or TRBV12-4, the J call TRBJ1-6; no clear D gene. CDR3 length equals 15 residues. Trimming pared 3 bases from V and 3 bases from J, leaving 9 bases between.

About this clonotype: A read error may be the cause here, since a much bigger clone is one base away. Since no conserved phenylalanine or tryptophan closes the CDR3, a read error is the likely cause. The chain's CDR3 is CASSLPQGEQFS. The CDR3 nucleotides read TGTGCCAGCAGCTTGCCTCAGGGTGAGCAGTTCTCC. The chain employs TRBV7-2 and TRBJ2-1; a possible D gene is TRBD1 (5 bases). The CDR3 covers 12 residues. V was clipped by 3 bases and J by 9 bases, with 9 bases between them. Germline lookup yields CDR1 SGHTA and CDR2 FQGNSA.

This clonotype was observed at least ten times. This chain links TRBV18 with TRBJ1-2, with 11 bases fitting TRBD1. The CDR3 loop spans 15 amino acids. Germline V gene data show CDR1 as KGHSH and CDR2 as LQKENI. V lost 0 bases, J lost 4 bases, and 1 base stayed unmatched. The chain's CDR3 is CASSPPGTGGYGYTF. As DNA, the CDR3 is TGTGCCAGCTCACCACCCGGGACAGGGGGCTATGGCTACACCTTC.

The sample holds many counts of this clonotype. The chain has TRBV11-2 and TRBJ1-1, with unresolved D. V shed 6 bases and J shed 5 bases, with 22 bases lying between them. CDR3 size: 16 residues. From germline, CDR1 is SGHAT and CDR2 FQNNGV. The CDR3 region has the DNA TGTGCCAGCAGTCTTGAGTGGTTAGGACGGTCGACTGAAGCTTTCTTT. This translates into CASSLEWLGRSTEAFF.

This clonotype has a count of ten or more. Written as DNA, the CDR3 is TGTGCCAGCAGTTTTGAGGGGAGTAGCAATCAGCCCCAGCATTTT. It translates to CASSFEGSSNQPQHF. The chain has TRBV12-3 or TRBV12-4 and TRBJ1-5; the D gene is possibly TRBD1 (5 bases). V dropped 3 bases and J dropped 0 bases, with 9 bases sitting between them. The CDR3 extends over 15 amino acids.

The rearrangement links TRBV27 to TRBJ1-5; the match to TRBD1 covers 7 bases. The CDR3 is 15 residues long. Germline trimming cut 6 bases from V and 3 bases from J; bases unmatched to any gene: 8. From germline, CDR1 is MNHEY and CDR2 SMNVEV (reference sequence). CDR3 sequence reads: CASSQRDSFNQPQHF. The CDR3 region has the DNA TGTGCCAGCAGCCAAAGGGACAGCTTCAATCAGCCCCAGCATTTT.

Comment on this clonotype: A junction boundary mismatches the germline segment, possibly from a read error. V and J are TRBV20-1 and TRBJ2-1; TRBD1 agrees at 8 bases. The J call may be mistaken, given a closer DNA end match to TRBJ2-5. The germline CDR1 and CDR2 sequences are DFQATT and SNEGSKA (reference sequence). The CDR3 consists of 19 residues. This CDR3 is CSAPPTYRGTHLDQEAQYF. The DNA for the CDR3 is TGCAGTGCCCCCCCGACCTACAGGGGGACACACCTAGACCAAGAGGCCCAGTACTTC.

Only a few counts were recorded for this clonotype. The genes are TRBV12-3 or TRBV12-4 and TRBJ2-1; TRBD1 is a possible D gene (7 bases). This CDR3 has 15 amino acids. Trimming cost V 3 bases and J 7 bases, with 16 bases left between them. The CDR3 sequence is CASSLIQGGQNEQFF. The CDR3 DNA follows: TGTGCCAGCAGTTTGATCCAGGGGGGACAAAATGAGCAGTTCTTC.

This clonotype was counted at least ten times. This rearrangement joins TRBV30 to TRBJ1-5; 8 bases are a match to TRBD1. After removal of 7 bases from V and 0 bases from J, the junction contained 14 bases not matched to a gene. CDR3 length equals 17 residues. The V gene's germline CDR1 is GTSNPN and CDR2 SVGIG (reference sequence). For the CDR3, the DNA is TGTGCCTACAACCGCCTCCGACAGGGGAATAGCAATCAGCCCCAGCATTTT. Translated: CAYNRLRQGNSNQPQHF.